This paragraph reports one TCR beta chain. This entry comes from a study of T cells in Graves' hyperthyroidism and ophthalmopathy. Researchers amplified the TCR beta CDR3 regions from RNA transcripts. When the TCR CDR3 underwent first-round RT-PCR, the HTBI primer set was used. TCRdb redid the calling of the multiplex PCR reads with MiXCR, one entry per CDR3 protein. This sample has some 550,000 distinct CDR3 sequences; 15% to 20% occur once, and the top ten carry roughly 3.3%. There are 15 residues in the CDR3. J was trimmed by 5 bases and V by 5 bases; bases with no gene match: 8. CDR1 is SGDLS, CDR2 YYNGEE, per germline.

This receptor was identified in a woman between 40 and 55 years old with Graves' ophthalmopathy. This rearrangement joins TRBV9 to TRBJ2-5, with 11 bases fitting TRBD2. Input material: blood. The CDR3 DNA sequence: TGTGCCAGCAGTGCACTAGCGGGAGTCGGTGAGACCCAGTACTTC. Translation gives CASSALAGVGETQYF.